The 28 T cell receptor beta chains below all came from one sample that was sequenced in a study of cytomegalovirus exposure and HLA in healthy donors (TCRdb year 2017). Libraries were made using the immunoSEQ multiplex PCR assay. A mixture of 60 forward primers for TCR Vbeta segments and 13 reverse primers for TCR Jbeta segments was used in the multiplex PCR. Drawn from immuneACCESS, this table holds only the in-frame rearrangements with V and J called that TCRdb kept. Clones are partly lost; checked studies trace under half to an unresolved V gene and leave the rest unexplained. In all, the sample holds roughly 200,000 clones, and more than 65% of those were seen once. 1.7% of the sample is held by the ten biggest clonotypes. The specimen was PBMCs. The origin of the receptors is a man between 50 and 59 years old in good health and CMV-seronegative.

The chain is built from TRBV2 and TRBJ2-1; 9 nucleotides match TRBD2. Trimming cost V 1 base and J 14 bases; bases outside gene matches: 0. Germline-derived CDR1 and CDR2 are SNHLY and FYNNEI. CDR3 size: 11 residues. CDR3 sequence (DNA): TGTGCCAGCAGTGAAGGACTAGCGGAGTTCTTC. This gives the protein CASSEGLAEFF.

The sample holds a few counts of this clone. The CDR3 loop reads CASSLQSRAYSGNTIYF. The DNA of the CDR3 is TGTGCCAGCAGCTTACAATCCAGGGCCTACTCTGGAAACACCATATATTTT. This chain joins TRBV11-2 and TRBJ1-3, with a weak D call TRBD1 (5 bases). The V gene's germline CDR1 is SGHAT and CDR2 FQNNGV. The CDR3 spans 17 residues. The germline V and J ends were trimmed by 2 bases and 0 bases, with 14 bases remaining between them.

The rearrangement links TRBV6-5 to TRBJ1-3; 10 bases align to TRBD1. V trimming: 4 bases; J trimming: 4 bases; junction bases outside the gene matches: 1. The CDR3 has 14 amino acids. Germline V CDR1 and CDR2: MNHEY, SVGAGI. CDR3: CASSWDRGGNTIYF. The CDR3 region has the DNA TGTGCCAGCAGTTGGGACAGGGGAGGAAACACCATATATTTT.

The rearrangement uses TRBV6-1 and TRBJ2-7; TRBD1 aligns across 7 bases. Trimming cost V 9 bases and J 5 bases; bases outside gene matches: 13. Germline CDR1 MNHNS, CDR2 SASEGT. The CDR3 is 14 residues long. This CDR3 is CASVTGDSTNEQYF. Written as DNA, the CDR3 is TGTGCCAGTGTTACTGGGGACAGCACCAACGAGCAGTACTTC.

This rearrangement joins TRBV30 to TRBJ2-1, with 10 positions matching TRBD2. Germline CDR1 and CDR2: GTSNPN and SVGIG (reference sequence). V dropped 0 bases and J dropped 3; count of bases not matched to a gene: 2. The CDR3 extends over 15 amino acids. This chain's CDR3 is CAWSVGTSDYNEQFF. CDR3 nucleotide sequence: TGTGCCTGGAGTGTAGGGACTAGCGACTACAATGAGCAGTTCTTC. Full variable domain (remainder filled in from reference TRBV30 and TRBJ2-1): SQTIHQWPATLVQPVGSPLSLECTVEGTSNPNLYWYRQAAGRGLQLLFYSVGIGQISSEVPQNLSASRPQDRQFILSSKKLLLSDSGFYLCAWSVGTSDYNEQFFGPGTRLTVL.

The CDR3 loop reads CASSAPSGTDPRYTGELFF. The CDR3 nucleotides read TGTGCCAGCAGCGCCCCCTCTGGGACAGATCCGAGGTACACCGGGGAGCTGTTTTTT. The chain recombines TRBV9 with TRBJ2-2, with 7 nucleotides matching TRBD1. V gave up 3 bases and J gave up 3 bases; unmatched junction bases: 17. Germline assignment: CDR1 SGDLS and CDR2 YYNGEE. The CDR3 is made up of 19 amino acids.

This clone showed up just once. The CDR3 is CASSPTSGRRGTDTQYF. DNA for the CDR3: TGTGCCAGCAGCCCGACTAGCGGGAGGCGTGGGACAGATACGCAGTATTTT. The rearrangement uses TRBV5-4 and TRBJ2-3, with 13 bases lining up with TRBD2. Germline trimming cut 4 bases from V and 3 bases from J; bases unmatched to any gene: 8. The CDR3 runs 17 residues. CDR1 is SGHNT, CDR2 YYREEE, per germline (reference sequence).

CDR3 nucleotide sequence: TGTGCCAGCAGCCAAGAGGTTGGTTCGGGAGAGACCCAGTACTTC. The encoded protein is CASSQEVGSGETQYF. This sequence joins TRBV4-2 and TRBJ2-5, with D unresolved. CDR3 length: 15 residues. Germline V gene sequence: CDR1 LGHNA, CDR2 YNFKEQ. The V gene lost 0 bases and the J gene lost 4 bases, with 12 bases spanning the gap.

J is TRBJ2-1 and V is TRBV5-5, with TRBD1 matching 7 bases. Germline V gene data show CDR1 as SGHKS and CDR2 as YYEKEE (reference sequence). V was pared by 3 bases and J by 3 bases, with 0 bases of the junction left unmatched. The CDR3 is made up of 13 amino acids. The CDR3 DNA sequence: TGTGCCAGCAGCTGGGACAGCTACAATGAGCAGTTCTTC. Translated, it gives CASSWDSYNEQFF.

The chain combines TRBV4-1 with TRBJ2-3, with 8 positions matching TRBD2. Losses at the gene ends were 4 bases for V and 0 bases for J; bases not matched to a gene: 3. From germline, CDR1 is MGHRA and CDR2 YSYEKL. The length of the CDR3 is 15 residues. The CDR3 is CASSRASGSTDTQYF. CDR3 coding DNA: TGCGCCAGCAGCCGAGCTAGCGGGAGCACAGATACGCAGTATTTT.

The rearrangement uses TRBV11-2 and TRBJ2-7, with D hard to call. Germline loops: CDR1 SGHAT, CDR2 FQNNGV. V dropped 4 bases and J dropped 7 bases, with 8 bases sitting between them. CDR3 length: 11 residues. The CDR3, as DNA: TGTGCCAGCAGCTCCGCCGGGGAGCAGTACTTC. As protein: CASSSAGEQYF.

The CDR3 DNA sequence: TGTGCCAGCAGTCCCGTGAACACCGGGGAGCTGTTTTTT. Its translation is CASSPVNTGELFF. This chain links TRBV7-9 with TRBJ2-2; D unresolved. Looked up from germline, CDR1 is SEHNR and CDR2 is FQNEAQ (reference sequence). With 6 bases removed from V and 1 base from J, the gap between germline ends came to 6 bases. CDR3 size: 13 residues.

This chain joins TRBV7-9 and TRBJ2-7, with 10 nucleotides matching TRBD1. V lost 5 bases and J lost 1; bases outside the gene matches: 5. Germline V lookup: CDR1 SEHNR, CDR2 FQNEAQ (reference sequence). The CDR3 consists of 15 residues. CDR3 sequence (DNA): TGTGCCAGCAGCAACCGGGACAGGGGTTCCTACGAGCAGTACTTC. Translated, it gives CASSNRDRGSYEQYF.

The CDR3 reads CASSIDIANTGELFF. In DNA, the CDR3 is TGTGCCAGCAGTATCGACATCGCGAACACCGGGGAGCTGTTTTTT. This chain joins TRBV27 and TRBJ2-2, with D hard to call. This CDR3 has 15 residues. V lost 5 bases and J 0 bases, leaving 10 bases between the germline ends. Per the germline V gene, CDR1 is MNHEY and CDR2 is SMNVEV (reference sequence).

The rearrangement joins TRBV5-5 to TRBJ2-7, with 7 bases fitting TRBD1. There are 13 residues in the CDR3. After removal of 0 bases from V and 7 bases from J, the junction contained 4 bases not matched to a gene. Germline V gene sequence: CDR1 SGHKS, CDR2 YYEKEE (reference sequence). Here the CDR3 reads CASSLGTGYEQYF. CDR3 coding DNA: TGTGCCAGCAGCTTGGGGACAGGTTATGAGCAGTACTTC. Together with reference TRBV5-5 and TRBJ2-7, the CDR3 gives the full variable domain: DAGVTQSPTHLIKTRGQQVTLRCSPISGHKSVSWYQQVLGQGPQFIFQYYEKEERGRGNFPDRFSARQFPNYSSELNVNALLLGDSALYLCASSLGTGYEQYFGPGTRLTVT.

The V gene is TRBV4-1, the J gene TRBJ1-3; D is possibly TRBD1 (6 bases). The V gene's germline CDR1 is MGHRA and CDR2 YSYEKL. Trimming removed 0 bases at V and 2 bases at J, with 11 bases between. The CDR3 length is 16 residues. CDR3 in amino acids: CASSQDPAGAGNTIYF. The CDR3 DNA reads as TGCGCCAGCAGCCAAGATCCGGCAGGGGCTGGAAACACCATATATTTT.

This clone was seen only a few times. Compared with germline, one end of the junction differs, possibly owing to a read error. The chain carries TRBV12-5 and TRBJ2-7, with 8 bases that match TRBD1. Germline V lookup: CDR1 LGHNT, CDR2 FRNRAP. The CDR3 is 13 residues long. This CDR3 reads CASALTGAYEQYF. CDR3 DNA: TGTGCTAGTGCTTTGACAGGGGCGTACGAGCAGTACTTC.

This clone was counted a few times. The chain combines TRBV10-3 with TRBJ2-7, with a tentative D call TRBD1 (6 bases). The CDR3 has 16 amino acids. V gave up 3 bases and J gave up 0 bases, with 15 bases separating them. Germline V CDR1 and CDR2: ENHRY, SYGVKD. The CDR3 here is CAISEGSDSRSYEQYF. The DNA of the CDR3 is TGTGCCATCAGTGAAGGATCGGACAGCCGCTCCTACGAGCAGTACTTC.

There are a few counts of this clone. The chain couples TRBV7-6 to TRBJ1-5; 7 bases are a match to TRBD1. V shed 3 bases, J shed 6 bases, and the junction held 5 bases outside the gene matches. CDR3 length equals 14 residues. Germline V CDR1 and CDR2: SGHVS, FNYEAQ. For the CDR3, the DNA is TGTGCCAGCAGCTTTAACAGGGGACGTCAGCCCCAGCATTTT. Translated: CASSFNRGRQPQHF.

This clone was counted a single time. CDR3 nucleotides: TGTGCCAGCAGCGTATTCTGGGCCGCCGGGGAGCTGTTTTTT. Its protein is CASSVFWAAGELFF. The J gene is TRBJ2-2, the V gene TRBV9, with D hard to call. The germline V gene has CDR1 SGDLS and CDR2 YYNGEE. The V gene lost 1 base and the J gene lost 6 bases, with 10 bases spanning the gap. The length of the CDR3 is 14 residues.

CDR3 in DNA: TGTGCCAGCAGGGATACAGGCCGGGAGACCCAGTACTTC. Translated, it gives CASRDTGRETQYF. The genes are TRBV6-6 and TRBJ2-5, with a weak D call TRBD1 (5 bases). Deletions cut 6 bases from V and 5 bases from J, with 13 bases between. Germline V gives CDR1 MNHNY, CDR2 SVGAGI (reference sequence). The CDR3 runs to 13 residues.

This clone was seen a single time. V usage is TRBV6-5 and J usage is TRBJ2-7, with TRBD1 identical over 9 bases. This CDR3 is 15 amino acids long. Germline V gives CDR1 MNHEY, CDR2 SVGAGI. V shed 6 bases, J shed 0 bases, and the junction held 6 bases outside the gene matches. This chain's CDR3 is CASRWDRAGSYEQYF. The CDR3 DNA sequence: TGTGCCAGCAGATGGGACAGGGCAGGCTCCTACGAGCAGTACTTC.

CDR3 in DNA: TGTGCCAGCAGCCAAGAGGTGCGGAGAACGCTCACAAAAGAGACCCAGTACTTC. Protein product: CASSQEVRRTLTKETQYF. The chain carries TRBV4-2 and TRBJ2-5, with no clear D. Per germline, CDR1 LGHNA and CDR2 YNFKEQ. CDR3 length: 18 residues. V lost 0 bases, J lost 3 bases, and 20 bases lay in between.

V usage is TRBV28 and J usage is TRBJ1-4; no clear D. V lost 3 bases and J lost 4, with 12 bases in between. Germline CDR1 is MDHEN and CDR2 is SYDVKM. The CDR3 has 15 amino acids. The CDR3 region is CASSFSGGYNEKLFF. The DNA for the CDR3 is TGTGCCAGCAGTTTTTCGGGAGGATATAATGAAAAACTGTTTTTT.

The chain carries TRBV2 and TRBJ1-5; D unresolved. CDR1 SNHLY and CDR2 FYNNEI come from the germline V gene. V was cut by 4 bases and J by 2 bases, with 9 bases left in between. CDR3 size: 14 residues. In DNA form, the CDR3 reads TGTGCCAGCAGTGGTCCCGGTGGCAATCAGCCCCAGCATTTT. This codes for CASSGPGGNQPQHF.

The chain is built from TRBV7-9 and TRBJ2-1; TRBD2 aligns across 9 bases. With 0 bases clipped from V and 9 bases from J, the junction kept 9 bases outside the gene matches. The germline CDR1 and CDR2 sequences are SEHNR and FQNEAQ (reference sequence). CDR3 size: 16 residues. DNA of the CDR3: TGTGCCAGCAGCTTAGCGCGGCGGGAGGGCAGAGGTGAGCAGTTCTTC. Translating it yields CASSLARREGRGEQFF. Based on the CDR3 plus reference TRBV7-9 and TRBJ2-1, the full variable domain is DTGVSQNPRHKITKRGQNVTFRCDPISEHNRLYWYRQTLGQGPEFLTYFQNEAQLEKSRLLSDRFSAERPKGSFSTLEIQRTEQGDSAMYLCASSLARREGRGEQFFGPGTRLTVL.

This sequence joins TRBV29-1 and TRBJ2-1; 9 bases agree with TRBD2. J lost 5 bases, V lost 3 bases, and 11 bases had no gene match. The CDR3 totals 16 residues. Germline V gene data show CDR1 as SQVTM and CDR2 as ANQGSEA. The CDR3 loop reads CSVDRSGSVTNNEQFF. For the CDR3, the DNA is TGCAGCGTTGACCGTAGCGGGAGCGTTACTAACAATGAGCAGTTCTTC.

V usage is TRBV10-1 and J usage is TRBJ2-7; 7 nucleotides agree with TRBD1. Germline lookup yields CDR1 WNHNN and CDR2 SYGVQD (reference sequence). This CDR3 contains 13 residues. Trimming cost V 3 bases and J 3 bases; bases outside gene matches: 2. The CDR3 nucleotides are TGCGCCAGCAGTGAAGACAGGGACTACGAGCAGTACTTC. Translation: CASSEDRDYEQYF.